Following are 10 T cell receptor beta chains from one sample sequenced in a study of beta chain features in type 1 diabetes. What was sequenced were expressed TCRB transcripts, since all of the isolated RNA had been reverse transcribed. Here immunoSEQ multiplex PCR was the method, and the copy in TCRdb shows in-frame clones only, minus some. In the table there are about 320,000 clones, around 15% of which are singletons. Sample: central memory CD4+ T cells from blood. The receptors were gathered from a man aged 30 to 39 in good health.

The CDR3 bases are TGTGCCAGCAGCCCTCGGGGTAGCGGGAGAATCGATACGCAGTATTTT. This encodes CASSPRGSGRIDTQYF. The rearrangement joins TRBV9 to TRBJ2-3; 9 nucleotides line up with TRBD2. The germline V gene has CDR1 SGDLS and CDR2 YYNGEE. There are 16 residues in the CDR3. The V and J ends lost 4 bases and 6 bases, in that order; junction bases with no gene match: 12.

This sequence joins TRBV10-3 and TRBJ1-2; TRBD1 aligns across 8 bases. V lost 7 bases, J lost 5 bases, and 15 bases stayed unmatched. This CDR3 comprises 16 residues. The germline V gene encodes CDR1 ENHRY and CDR2 SYGVKD. CDR3: CAITEGQGGRAYGYTF. The CDR3 DNA follows: TGTGCCATCACCGAAGGACAGGGAGGGCGTGCGTATGGCTACACCTTC.

The chain employs TRBV7-7 and TRBJ2-2; 8 bases are a match to TRBD2. V shed 5 bases and J 4 bases; nucleotides not matched to a gene: 6. This CDR3 contains 15 residues. Germline CDR1 reads SSHAT; CDR2 reads FNYEAQ (reference sequence). Here the CDR3 reads CASSPGTSRTGELFF. The CDR3, as DNA: TGTGCCAGCAGCCCGGGGACTAGTCGCACCGGGGAGCTGTTTTTT.

The chain links TRBV6-5 to TRBJ1-2; D is perhaps TRBD1 (5 bases). The CDR3 totals 14 residues. Germline V gene sequence: CDR1 MNHEY, CDR2 SVGAGI. V lost 1 base and J 4 bases, leaving 10 bases between the germline ends. CDR3 DNA sequence: TGTGCCAGCAGTTACTACGGGGCCGGCTATGGCTACACCTTC. Its protein product is CASSYYGAGYGYTF.

CDR3 loop: CASSEPNTGELFF. Written as DNA, the CDR3 is TGTGCCAGCAGTGAACCAAACACCGGGGAGCTGTTTTTT. The chain couples TRBV6-1 to TRBJ2-2, with unresolved D. The germline V gene has CDR1 MNHNS and CDR2 SASEGT. The V gene lost 2 bases and the J gene lost 2 bases, with 3 bases spanning the gap. This CDR3 spans 13 amino acids.

The chain couples TRBV5-1 to TRBJ2-3, with D unclear. V dropped 0 bases and J dropped 4 bases, with 9 bases sitting between them. The length of the CDR3 is 14 residues. In germline, CDR1 is SGHRS, CDR2 YFSETQ. In nucleotides, the CDR3 is TGCGCCAGCAGCTTGGCCCTAAGGGCAGATACGCAGTATTTT. This gives the protein CASSLALRADTQYF.

This clone was detected a few times. This rearrangement joins TRBV28 to TRBJ1-6, with 7 positions matching TRBD1. V dropped 5 bases and J dropped 10; count of bases not matched to a gene: 8. This CDR3 spans 14 amino acids. Germline lookup yields CDR1 MDHEN and CDR2 SYDVKM. In DNA form, the CDR3 reads TGTGCCAGCAGTCCGACAGGGTTAGGGTCACCCCTCCACTTT. Its protein is CASSPTGLGSPLHF.

This clone has more than one count but fewer than ten. V and J are TRBV29-1 and TRBJ2-1; TRBD1 agrees at 7 bases. The trim removed 7 bases at V and 0 bases at J, leaving 6 bases unmatched. This CDR3 contains 14 residues. The V gene's germline CDR1 is SQVTM and CDR2 ANQGSEA. The CDR3 sequence is CSASGGSSYNEQFF. CDR3 sequence (DNA): TGCAGCGCTTCAGGGGGTAGCTCCTACAATGAGCAGTTCTTC.

This chain links TRBV11-2 with TRBJ2-7; TRBD2 might be the D (5 bases). The CDR3 length is 11 residues. The germline gives CDR1 SGHAT, CDR2 FQNNGV. The V gene lost 7 bases and the J gene lost 4 bases, with 8 bases spanning the gap. The CDR3 DNA reads TGTGCCAGCACTCCGGGGTACGAGCAGTACTTC. This sequence encodes CASTPGYEQYF.

This clone was recorded at least ten times. The chain combines TRBV7-2 with TRBJ2-7, with D unresolved. This CDR3 contains 15 residues. V dropped 0 bases and J dropped 0 bases, with 9 bases sitting between them. Germline CDR1 and CDR2: SGHTA and FQGNSA. CDR3 sequence: CASSLAGIPSYEQYF. CDR3 coding DNA: TGTGCCAGCAGCTTAGCTGGCATCCCCTCCTACGAGCAGTACTTC.